These T cell receptor beta chains were read from a single sample in a study of OX40 agonist ivuxolimab in advanced cancers. Clones were read by immunoSEQ multiplex PCR, and TCRdb kept only the in-frame ones, dropping some. Among around 54,000 clones listed, approximately 90% were seen once. Source: CD4+ or CD8+ T cells sorted from blood, taken in a trial of the OX40 agonist ivuxolimab. Receptor source: an adult with an advanced solid tumor such as melanoma, head and neck, liver or kidney cancer. CDR3s include the opening cysteine and the closing phenylalanine or tryptophan. A D gene is named only where the DNA matches it firmly. Rows may omit the clone size; those that give it use once, few, many or a size class.

V gene	D gene	clone size	J gene	CDR3 DNA	CDR3 protein
TRBV7-9	TRBD1	once	TRBJ2-1	TGTGCCAGCAGCCTTCCGGGACAGGGTAATTTCTTC	CASSLPGQGNFF
TRBV27	TRBD1	.	TRBJ1-2	TGTGCCAGCAGCCTAGGACAGGGGAGTGGCTATGGCTACACCTTC	CASSLGQGSGYGYTF
TRBV7-6	TRBD2	once	TRBJ2-1	TGTGCCAGCAGCTTAGATACGGTTGGGACTAGCGGGAGGGTTAGGGATGAGCAGTTCTTC	CASSLDTVGTSGRVRDEQFF
TRBV5-8	.	.	TRBJ1-6	TGTGCCAGCAGCTTGTGGGTTTCCTATAATTCACCCCTCCACTTT	CASSLWVSYNSPLHF
TRBV7-2	.	.	TRBJ2-3	TGTGCCAGCAGCTTAGTGGAGCCGTTTGCAGATACGCAGTATTTT	CASSLVEPFADTQYF
TRBV30	TRBD1	.	TRBJ1-2	TGTGCCTGGAGTGTAGGGACAGGGGGCTATGGCTACACCTTC	CAWSVGTGGYGYTF
TRBV9	.	once	TRBJ2-3	TGTGCCAGCAGCGATACCGGGCTCCCGCCCGATACGCAGTATTTT	CASSDTGLPPDTQYF
TRBV5-5	.	.	TRBJ1-1	TGTGCCAGCAGCTATCGGAACACTGAAGCTTTCTTT	CASSYRNTEAFF
TRBV19	.	.	TRBJ2-7	TGTGCCAGTAGTATTACGGACATCTCCTACGAGCAGTACTTC	CASSITDISYEQYF
TRBV13	.	.	TRBJ2-5	TGTGCCAGCAGCCTCGGCAGGATTTTAAAGACCCAGTACTTC	CASSLGRILKTQYF
TRBV27	TRBD2	.	TRBJ2-1	TGTGCCAGCACTCCCACGGCTAGCGGGGTGGGGAATGAGCAGTTCTTC	CASTPTASGVGNEQFF
TRBV6-6	.	.	TRBJ2-5	TGTGCCAGCAGTTACTCCGTAGGTGAGACCCAGTACTTC	CASSYSVGETQYF
TRBV28	TRBD2	.	TRBJ2-3	TGTGCCAGCAGTACCCAGAGCGGGAGGGATACTAGCACAGATACGCAGTATTTT	CASSTQSGRDTSTDTQYF
TRBV6-5	.	.	TRBJ2-7	TGTGCCAGCACCCCCTTCAGGGGAAACTACGAGCAGTACTTC	CASTPFRGNYEQYF
TRBV4-1	.	.	TRBJ2-5	TGCGCCAGCAGCCCCATTACTCTGGTGGGAGGCGAGACCCAGTACTTC	CASSPITLVGGETQYF
TRBV15	TRBD2	.	TRBJ2-7	TGTGCCACCAGCTCCGGGACTAGCCCAAGGGAGCAGTACTTC	CATSSGTSPREQYF
TRBV9	.	.	TRBJ2-1	TGTGCCAGCAGCGTAGAGGCGGGGGCCCTAGGAGAGCAGTTCTTC	CASSVEAGALGEQFF
TRBV6-6	TRBD1	.	TRBJ2-7	TGTGCCAGCACCCTTCGGACAGGGCCCTACGAGCAGTACTTC	CASTLRTGPYEQYF
TRBV6-5	.	.	TRBJ1-1	TGTGCCAGCAGTTACTCGTCGGGGGGGCGCGACACTGAAGCTTTCTTT	CASSYSSGGRDTEAFF
TRBV4-2	TRBD1	.	TRBJ1-2	TGTGCCAGCAGCCAATATAGACAGGGGGCCTCTGGCTACACCTTC	CASSQYRQGASGYTF
TRBV28	.	.	TRBJ2-3	TGTGCCAGCAGCAGGGGCACAGATACGCAGTATTTT	CASSRGTDTQYF
TRBV9	.	.	TRBJ1-5	TGTGCCAGCAGCCGGACGCGCGGGCCCCAGCATTTT	CASSRTRGPQHF
TRBV13	.	.	TRBJ1-6	TGTGCCAGCAGCTTAGGACAGGGAAGATCACCCCTCCACTTT	CASSLGQGRSPLHF
TRBV7-9	.	.	TRBJ2-7	TGTGCCAGCAGCCCCGGAGACAAAAGCTCCTACGAGCAGTACTTC	CASSPGDKSSYEQYF
TRBV5-8	.	.	TRBJ2-7	TGTGCCAGCAGCTTGGGGGCAAGATTCTACGAGCAGTACTTC	CASSLGARFYEQYF
TRBV4-2	TRBD2	.	TRBJ2-3	TGTGCCAGCAGCCAAAGATGGGCTAGCGGGGGAGCAGATACGCAGTATTTT	CASSQRWASGGADTQYF
TRBV27	TRBD2	.	TRBJ2-3	TGTGCCAGCAGTATATCTAGCGGGAGGGTGGTAGATACGCAGTATTTT	CASSISSGRVVDTQYF
TRBV2	TRBD2	.	TRBJ2-3	TGTGCCAGCAGTGAGCCACCGGGACTAGCGGGGGGAACAGATACGCAGTATTTT	CASSEPPGLAGGTDTQYF
TRBV12-5	.	.	TRBJ2-2	TGTGCTAGTGGTTTGTCGCCAGGGGAGCTGTTTTTT	CASGLSPGELFF
TRBV11-1	TRBD1	.	TRBJ2-3	TGTGCCAGCAGTCGATTGACAGGGGGCACAGATACGCAGTATTTT	CASSRLTGGTDTQYF